This is a list of T cell receptor beta chains from one sample in a study of Graves' ophthalmopathy and Graves' hyperthyroidism. TCRdb independently ran MiXCR on the multiplex PCR reads; one entry per CDR3 protein. The sample yields about 390,000 distinct CDR3 sequences, roughly 17% seen once. Sample: peripheral blood. The receptors were sampled from an adult woman with stable Graves' hyperthyroidism. The CDR3 runs from the conserved cysteine through the conserved F or W. A D gene is named only where the DNA matches it firmly. Expanded clones get a size class; other rows say once, few or many, or leave the size out.

clone size: .
V gene: TRBV12-3/TRBV12-4
D gene: .
J gene: TRBJ1-2
CDR3 length: 14
CDR3 DNA: TGTGCCACCAGTCGGGGGCCACGAGACTATGGCTACACCTTC
CDR3 protein: CATSRGPRDYGYTF

clone size: .
V gene: TRBV4-2
D gene: TRBD1
J gene: TRBJ2-5
CDR3 length: 15
CDR3 DNA: TGTGCCAGCAGCCAAGACCGCAGGGGGAAAGAGACCCAGCACTTC
CDR3 protein: CASSQDRRGKETQHF

clone size: .
V gene: TRBV7-8
D gene: TRBD2
J gene: TRBJ2-7
CDR3 length: 18
CDR3 DNA: TGTGCCAGCAGCCAAAGACTTATTCTTTGGGGGGGGTTCGACGAGCAGTACTTC
CDR3 protein: CASSQRLILWGGFDEQYF

clone size: once
V gene: TRBV28
D gene: .
J gene: TRBJ1-6
CDR3 length: 14
CDR3 DNA: TGTGCCAGCAGTTTTCGCCTAAAGGGCTCGCCCCTCCACTTT
CDR3 protein: CASSFRLKGSPLHF

clone size: .
V gene: TRBV12-5
D gene: TRBD2
J gene: TRBJ2-5
CDR3 length: 16
CDR3 DNA: TGTGCTAGTGGTCCCGGGATCATAGCGGGTCAAGAGACCCAGTACTTC
CDR3 protein: CASGPGIIAGQETQYF

clone size: .
V gene: TRBV12-3/TRBV12-4
D gene: TRBD1
J gene: TRBJ2-5
CDR3 length: 16
CDR3 DNA: TGTGCCAGCAGCCAAGCCAGGGGGTCTTTCCGAGAGACCCAGTACTTC
CDR3 protein: CASSQARGSFRETQYF

clone size: few
V gene: TRBV7-3
D gene: .
J gene: TRBJ2-5
CDR3 length: 17
CDR3 DNA: TGTGCCAGCAGCCAGAGGGCAGGCCCAAACTCCGAAGAGACCAAGTACTTC
CDR3 protein: CASSQRAGPNSEETKYF

clone size: many
V gene: TRBV27
D gene: .
J gene: TRBJ2-7
CDR3 length: 12
CDR3 DNA: TGTGCCAGCAGTCCTAATCACAGGGAGCAGTACTTC
CDR3 protein: CASSPNHREQYF

clone size: many
V gene: TRBV28
D gene: TRBD1
J gene: TRBJ2-7
CDR3 length: 12
CDR3 DNA: TGTGCCAGCAGTTTCTCCGGGACAGAGAAGTACTTC
CDR3 protein: CASSFSGTEKYF

clone size: .
V gene: TRBV4-1
D gene: TRBD2
J gene: TRBJ2-5
CDR3 length: 15
CDR3 DNA: TGCGCCAGCAGCCAAGAAACACTCGGGGGGGGGACCCAGTACTTC
CDR3 protein: CASSQETLGGGTQYF

clone size: many
V gene: TRBV12-3/TRBV12-4
D gene: .
J gene: TRBJ1-5
CDR3 length: 13
CDR3 DNA: TGTGCCAGCAGTGGGGACTGGAATCAGCCCCAGCATTTT
CDR3 protein: CASSGDWNQPQHF

clone size: many
V gene: TRBV11-1
D gene: TRBD1
J gene: TRBJ1-1
CDR3 length: 17
CDR3 DNA: TGTGCCAGCAGCTTCGACAGGGGAGGACCCCGGGGGACTGAAGCTTTCTTT
CDR3 protein: CASSFDRGGPRGTEAFF

clone size: many
V gene: TRBV5-1
D gene: .
J gene: TRBJ2-7
CDR3 length: 14
CDR3 DNA: TGCGCCAGCAGCTTGGGGACAGCGTTCTACGAGCAGTACTTC
CDR3 protein: CASSLGTAFYEQYF

clone size: .
V gene: TRBV2
D gene: TRBD1
J gene: TRBJ1-2
CDR3 length: 15
CDR3 DNA: TGTGCCAGCAGTGAAGCGGACAGGCGTAACTATGGCTACACCTTC
CDR3 protein: CASSEADRRNYGYTF

clone size: .
V gene: TRBV15
D gene: TRBD1
J gene: TRBJ1-2
CDR3 length: 15
CDR3 DNA: TGTGCCACCAGCAGAGTTGCAGGGGGTAACTATGGCTACACCTTC
CDR3 protein: CATSRVAGGNYGYTF

clone size: many
V gene: TRBV7-9
D gene: TRBD1
J gene: TRBJ1-1
CDR3 length: 12
CDR3 DNA: TGTGCCAGCAGCTCAGACAGGACAGGGCTTTTCTTT
CDR3 protein: CASSSDRTGLFF

clone size: many
V gene: TRBV5-1
D gene: TRBD1
J gene: TRBJ1-2
CDR3 length: 16
CDR3 DNA: TGCGCCAGCAGCTCGTCCCGACAGGGACCCTACTATGGCTACACCTTC
CDR3 protein: CASSSSRQGPYYGYTF

clone size: many
V gene: TRBV7-3
D gene: TRBD1
J gene: TRBJ2-5
CDR3 length: 15
CDR3 DNA: TGTGCCAGCAGCCCGGCCCCCGACAGGGGAGAGACCCAGTACTTC
CDR3 protein: CASSPAPDRGETQYF